The 32 T cell receptor beta chains reported below all come from one sample, sequenced in a study of blood T cells in healthy people across ages. A J-beta primer mix and a sample-barcoded 5' primer were used in a second PCR of roughly 7 to 12 cycles. A single record per CDR3 protein comes from TCRdb applying MiXCR to the 5' RACE reads. The repertoire has over a million distinct CDR3 sequences, about 45% of them found once; the top ten carry around 4%. The sequencing input was blood. The receptor set was obtained from a woman in her late teens or twenties in good health.

The chain employs TRBV28 and TRBJ2-7; D remains ambiguous. The germline V gene encodes CDR1 MDHEN and CDR2 SYDVKM. There are 17 residues in the CDR3. V lost 2 bases and J lost 6, with 23 bases in between. CDR3 nucleotides: TGTGCCAGCAGTTTAGTTATTTCGTTGTCGGTCCCTGGCGAGCAGTACTTC. It codes for CASSLVISLSVPGEQYF.

This clonotype was observed a handful of times. The chain has TRBV12-3 or TRBV12-4 and TRBJ2-7, with unresolved D. The CDR3 is 15 residues long. V was clipped by 5 bases and J by 3 bases, with 17 bases between them. The CDR3 reads CASSPRVYGNYEQYF. CDR3 DNA sequence: TGTGCCAGCAGTCCCCGTGTATACGGTAACTACGAGCAGTACTTC.

The rearrangement joins TRBV29-1 to TRBJ2-7; D may be TRBD1 (6 bases). Trimming shortened V by 7 bases and J by 5 bases, and 15 bases separated the two germline ends. This CDR3 is built from 12 residues. The germline V gene encodes CDR1 SQVTM and CDR2 ANQGSEA. The CDR3 is CSGSRGPHEQYF. CDR3 coding DNA: TGCAGCGGAAGCAGGGGTCCCCACGAGCAGTACTTC.

This chain connects TRBV6-5 to TRBJ1-1; D uncertain. Germline CDR1 MNHEY, CDR2 SVGAGI. Trimming cost V 6 bases and J 6 bases, with 14 bases left between them. This CDR3 has 13 residues. Written as DNA, the CDR3 is TGTGCCAGCAGCCCCAATAGCGGGTCTGAAGCTTTCTTT. Protein product: CASSPNSGSEAFF.

This clonotype was picked up one time. CDR3 DNA: TGTGCCAGCAGCCCTAGGACAGGGAAGGCTTTGGAGGCTTTCTTT. Translation: CASSPRTGKALEAFF. This rearrangement joins TRBV12-3 or TRBV12-4 to TRBJ1-1; 8 bases match TRBD1. V lost 6 bases, J lost 11 bases, and 17 bases stayed unmatched. The CDR3 is made up of 15 amino acids.

CDR3 region: CSARRWEGRNEQFF. CDR3 nucleotide sequence: TGCAGTGCTAGAAGGTGGGAGGGCCGCAATGAGCAGTTCTTC. The chain couples TRBV20-1 to TRBJ2-1; TRBD2 agrees at 7 bases. Unmatched junction bases numbered 7, after V lost 2 bases and J lost 6 bases. CDR3 length equals 14 residues. From germline, CDR1 is DFQATT and CDR2 SNEGSKA (reference sequence).

The chain employs TRBV6-5 and TRBJ2-5; tentative D call: TRBD1 (6 bases). V lost 0 bases, J lost 11 bases, and 13 bases lay in between. The germline V gene encodes CDR1 MNHEY and CDR2 SVGAGI. The CDR3 is made up of 13 amino acids. The CDR3 bases are TGTGCCAGCAGTTACTCCACAGGGAATGAGCAGTACTTC. This translates into CASSYSTGNEQYF.

The CDR3 nucleotides are TGCGCCAGCAGCTTGTCGGTCACTGAAGAGACCCAGTACTTC. It yields the protein CASSLSVTEETQYF. This rearrangement joins TRBV5-1 to TRBJ2-5; unclear D gene. The germline V gene has CDR1 SGHRS and CDR2 YFSETQ. Trimming cost V 1 base and J 3 bases, with 10 bases left between them. This CDR3 contains 14 residues.

In this sample, this clonotype turned up a few times. V gene TRBV21-1 combines with J gene TRBJ1-4; TRBD1 is the table's D call and was not checked against the DNA. TRBV21-1 is reported as a pseudogene. The CDR3 is made up of 14 amino acids. CDR3 sequence (DNA): TGTGCCAGTAGTACTGACCGGGTACAAGAAAAACTGTTTTTT. Amino acids: CASSTDRVQEKLFF.

This clonotype has just one count. The chain combines TRBV5-4 with TRBJ1-1; D uncertain. This CDR3 is built from 15 residues. Germline assignment: CDR1 SGHNT and CDR2 YYREEE (reference sequence). V was shortened by 0 bases and J by 1 base, with 10 bases between the two germline ends. CDR3: CASSLVPGTNTEAFF. The CDR3 region has the DNA TGTGCCAGCAGCTTGGTACCGGGAACGAACACTGAAGCTTTCTTT.

This chain uses TRBV10-3 with TRBJ2-7, with 7 bases matching TRBD1. This CDR3 contains 15 residues. Germline loops: CDR1 ENHRY, CDR2 SYGVKD. J lost 1 base, V lost 1 base, and 4 bases had no gene match. Written as DNA, the CDR3 is TGTGCCATCAGTGAGTTACAGGGGAGTTCCTACGAGCAGTACTTC. It yields the protein CAISELQGSSYEQYF.

V usage is TRBV6-1 and J usage is TRBJ2-3; 11 nucleotides match TRBD2. V was clipped by 10 bases and J by 6 bases; unmatched bases: 9. Germline assignment: CDR1 MNHNS and CDR2 SASEGT. The CDR3 consists of 14 residues. For the CDR3, the DNA is TGTGCCATACTGACTAGCGGGGCCGCGGATACGCAGTATTTT. Translation gives CAILTSGAADTQYF.

This clonotype has only a few counts. The chain employs TRBV29-1 and TRBJ2-7; the D is unclear. Germline V gives CDR1 SQVTM, CDR2 ANQGSEA. The CDR3 loop spans 13 amino acids. Trimming removed 3 bases from V and 6 bases from J, with 15 bases in between. The CDR3 DNA reads TGCAGCGTTGAGATCGCCCACGACTCCGAGCAGTACTTC. Protein product: CSVEIAHDSEQYF.

The chain has TRBV28 and TRBJ1-2; D unresolved. CDR3 length: 13 residues. The germline gives CDR1 MDHEN, CDR2 SYDVKM. V was pared by 5 bases and J by 5 bases, with 12 bases between. The CDR3 DNA sequence: TGTGCCAGCAGTACCCTCCGGGGATATGGCTACACCTTC. This gives the protein CASSTLRGYGYTF.

The chain has TRBV25-1 and TRBJ2-3; 7 bases map to TRBD2. CDR3 size: 19 residues. The V gene end was trimmed by 2 bases and the J gene end by 2 bases; junction bases not matched to a gene: 16. Per the germline V gene, CDR1 is MGHDK and CDR2 is SYGVNS. CDR3 bases: TGTGCCAGCAGTGAACGTACCAGCGGGATAAATACACACACAGATACGCAGTATTTT. This codes for CASSERTSGINTHTDTQYF.

This sequence joins TRBV29-1 and TRBJ1-2; weak D call: TRBD1 (5 bases). The V and J ends lost 4 bases and 7 bases respectively, with 16 bases between them. This CDR3 spans 13 amino acids. Germline assignment: CDR1 SQVTM and CDR2 ANQGSEA. For the CDR3, the DNA is TGCAGCGTTGTCCGGGGCAGTGGGCCTGGCTACACCTTC. Translation: CSVVRGSGPGYTF.

J is TRBJ2-4 and V is TRBV7-2; 13 bases are a match to TRBD2. The J call may be faulty, since TRBJ2-7 better matches the DNA end. The CDR3 consists of 15 residues. CDR1 and CDR2 (germline): SGHTA, FQGNSA. Here the CDR3 DNA reads TGTGCCAGCAGCCAAATTCGGACTAGCGGGGGCGAGCAGTACTTC. Translated: CASSQIRTSGGEQYF.

This clonotype showed up just a few times. V is TRBV20-1 and J is TRBJ2-4; perhaps TRBD1 as D (5 bases). The ends were cut back, 1 base at V and 5 bases at J, with 9 bases in the middle. Germline CDR1 and CDR2: DFQATT and SNEGSKA (reference sequence). This CDR3 has 13 residues. Written as DNA, the CDR3 is TGCAGTGCTAGAGGTCCGACAGAAAACATTCAGTACTTC. Its translation is CSARGPTENIQYF.

This chain uses TRBV12-3 or TRBV12-4 with TRBJ1-1; no definite D call. The CDR3 extends over 13 amino acids. V lost 6 bases and J lost 4, with 12 bases in between. The CDR3: CASSTTAFTEAFF. In DNA, the CDR3 is TGTGCCAGCAGCACAACAGCGTTCACTGAAGCTTTCTTT.

This clonotype has only a few counts. V and J are TRBV7-2 and TRBJ2-3; 8 positions agree with TRBD2. V shed 8 bases and J 2 bases; nucleotides not matched to a gene: 9. This CDR3 is 15 amino acids long. Germline CDR1 reads SGHTA; CDR2 reads FQGNSA. CDR3 region: CASSKREIYTDTQYF. CDR3 nucleotides: TGTGCCAGCTCTAAGCGGGAGATATACACAGATACGCAGTATTTT.

This rearrangement joins TRBV6-2 or TRBV6-3 to TRBJ1-3; unclear D gene. The CDR3 runs 15 residues. Germline assignment: CDR1 MNHEY and CDR2 SVGEGT. Trimming left V 0 bases short and J 2 bases short, with 8 bases between. CDR3 nucleotide sequence: TGTGCCAGCAGTTACTCTGGCGGCCCTGGAAACACCATATATTTT. Protein product: CASSYSGGPGNTIYF.

The rearrangement links TRBV7-8 to TRBJ2-5, with 8 bases aligning to TRBD2. Germline V lookup: CDR1 SGHVS, CDR2 FQNEAQ. CDR3 size: 17 residues. V shed 5 bases and J 3 bases; nucleotides not matched to a gene: 14. CDR3 sequence reads: CASSPFPRSGRKETQYF. The CDR3 region has the DNA TGTGCCAGCAGCCCCTTTCCCCGGAGCGGGAGAAAAGAGACCCAGTACTTC. The full variable domain, rest sourced from reference TRBV7-8 and TRBJ2-5, is GAGVSQSPRYKVAKRGQDVALRCDPISGHVSLFWYQQALGQGPEFLTYFQNEAQLDKSGLPSDRFFAERPEGSVSTLKIQRTQQEDSAVYLCASSPFPRSGRKETQYFGPGTRLLVL.

The chain links TRBV20-1 to TRBJ2-3; D may correspond to TRBD1 or TRBD2 (5 bases each). The CDR3 length is 14 residues. CDR1 is DFQATT and CDR2 is SNEGSKA in the germline V gene (reference sequence). V shed 2 bases and J shed 0 bases, with 9 bases lying between them. The CDR3 nucleotides are TGCAGTGCTAGAATCGGGGCGAGCACAGATACGCAGTATTTT. The encoded protein is CSARIGASTDTQYF.

The J gene is TRBJ1-1, the V gene TRBV29-1, with D possibly matching TRBD1 (5 bases). Trimming took 0 bases from V and 11 from J, leaving 10 bases between them. The CDR3 spans 11 residues. Germline CDR1 and CDR2: SQVTM and ANQGSEA. This CDR3 reads CSVEDAGTAFF. In DNA form, the CDR3 reads TGCAGCGTTGAAGACGCCGGGACGGCTTTCTTT.

The chain uses TRBV5-1 and TRBJ2-3; TRBD2 is a possible D gene (6 bases). This CDR3 is 17 amino acids long. Between the trimmed V and J ends, which lost 1 base and 2 bases, there was a span of 17 bases. CDR1 and CDR2 from the germline V gene are SGHRS and YFSETQ. The DNA for the CDR3 is TGCGCCAGCAGCTTGCCATCCACAGCGGGCATCACAGATACGCAGTATTTT. It specifies CASSLPSTAGITDTQYF.

This clonotype was observed a few times. The chain uses TRBV2 and TRBJ2-3; 12 positions agree with TRBD1. Germline V lookup: CDR1 SNHLY, CDR2 FYNNEI. J was trimmed by 5 bases and V by 6 bases; bases with no gene match: 3. This CDR3 contains 14 residues. The CDR3 DNA is TGTGCCAGCAGCCGGGACAGGGGGCAAGATACGCAGTATTTT. Amino acids: CASSRDRGQDTQYF.

Comment on this clonotype: The junction does not match germline at one end; this may be a read error. J is TRBJ2-7 and V is TRBV5-1; tentative D call: TRBD2 (6 bases). CDR3 length: 16 residues. Germline-derived CDR1 and CDR2 are SGHRS and YFSETQ. The CDR3 spells CAGSLGGIRDSYEQYF. DNA of the CDR3: TGCGCCGGCAGCTTGGGGGGTATCAGAGACTCCTACGAGCAGTACTTC.

The chain links TRBV29-1 to TRBJ2-5; 9 nucleotides agree with TRBD1. Germline V gene sequence: CDR1 SQVTM, CDR2 ANQGSEA. V was clipped by 8 bases and J by 4 bases; unmatched bases: 11. The CDR3 is made up of 14 amino acids. The DNA of the CDR3 is TGCAGCACAGCAGGGTACAGGGGGCGAGAGACCCAGTACTTC. Encoded protein: CSTAGYRGRETQYF.

This clonotype was detected a few times. The chain recombines TRBV4-3 with TRBJ2-4; a weak D match, TRBD1 (5 bases). Germline values: CDR1 LGHNA, CDR2 YSLEER. This CDR3 spans 20 amino acids. V was clipped by 0 bases and J by 1 base, with 22 bases between them. CDR3 DNA: TGCGCCAGCAGCCAAGAGGGATTGGTCAGGGATCGATTTGCCAAAAACATTCAGTACTTC. Translation gives CASSQEGLVRDRFAKNIQYF.

In its sample, this clonotype was seen many times. J is TRBJ1-1 and V is TRBV20-1; the match to TRBD1 covers 7 bases. Trimming took 0 bases from V and 11 from J; bases not matched to a gene: 15. CDR3 length: 15 amino acids. CDR1 is DFQATT and CDR2 is SNEGSKA in the germline V gene (reference sequence). CDR3 DNA sequence: TGCAGTGCTAGAGAGCCCGGGACAGAGACTTCAGGGGCTTTCTTT. Translation gives CSAREPGTETSGAFF.

CDR3 protein: CASSVGGNWGEAFF. CDR3 nucleotide sequence: TGTGCCAGCAGCGTAGGGGGTAATTGGGGTGAAGCTTTCTTT. This chain connects TRBV9 to TRBJ1-1; no firm D call. The CDR3 extends over 14 amino acids. Trimming left V 0 bases short and J 7 bases short, with 13 bases between. Per the germline V gene, CDR1 is SGDLS and CDR2 is YYNGEE.

The gene calls are TRBV6-2 or TRBV6-3 and TRBJ1-4; D not certain. Germline V gene data show CDR1 as MNHEY and CDR2 as SVGEGT. Trimming took off 6 bases at V and 0 bases at J, with 11 bases between the two ends. CDR3 size: 15 residues. As DNA, the CDR3 is TGTGCCAGCAGAACTTACCGCGCAACTAATGAAAAACTGTTTTTT. Encoded protein: CASRTYRATNEKLFF.